One and the same sample provided the 31 T cell receptor beta chains below, sequenced in a study of post-analysis software for immune sequencing data. Libraries were made from TCR beta cDNA, and they carried unique molecular identifiers. MiXCR was run by TCRdb on the PCR reads, yielding one entry per CDR3 protein. The data hold hundreds of thousands of distinct CDR3 sequences, with around 47% observed a single time. For these receptors, no antigen is known. The study's findings and limits: Relative to controls, patients had five TRBV segments at higher frequency, with TRBV5-6, TRBV5-1 and TRBV20-1 among these.

Sample: blood. The receptors derive from a girl aged 10 to 17 with multiple sclerosis.

This clonotype was found once. The chain joins TRBV5-1 to TRBJ1-1, with D possibly TRBD1 on 5 matching bases. V lost 0 bases, J lost 2 bases, and 11 bases lay in between. Germline values: CDR1 SGHRS, CDR2 YFSETQ. The CDR3 extends over 15 amino acids. DNA of the CDR3: TGCGCCAGCAGCTTGGGGGGCGCGGGAAACACTGAAGCTTTCTTT. Amino acid sequence: CASSLGGAGNTEAFF. Using reference TRBV5-1 and TRBJ1-1 for the parts outside the CDR3, the full variable domain is KAGVTQTPRYLIKTRGQQVTLSCSPISGHRSVSWYQQTPGQGLQFLFEYFSETQRNKGNFPGRFSGRQFSNSRSEMNVSTLELGDSALYLCASSLGGAGNTEAFFGQGTRLTVV.

This chain connects TRBV9 to TRBJ2-6; 7 bases match TRBD1. This CDR3 is 18 amino acids long. Germline CDR1 reads SGDLS; CDR2 reads YYNGEE. V lost 3 bases and J lost 0; bases outside the gene matches: 9. The CDR3 sequence: CASSAPVTGYSGANVLTF. The CDR3 DNA reads as TGTGCCAGCAGCGCCCCCGTGACAGGGTACTCTGGGGCCAACGTCCTGACTTTC.

This rearrangement joins TRBV7-9 to TRBJ2-7; no clear D gene. V lost 5 bases and J lost 5, with 19 bases in between. The CDR3 loop spans 15 amino acids. The germline V gene encodes CDR1 SEHNR and CDR2 FQNEAQ (reference sequence). As DNA, the CDR3 is TGTGCCAGCAGCACCTCTTTTGAAAACCCCCACGAGCAGTACTTC. It is translated as CASSTSFENPHEQYF.

The rearrangement links TRBV30 to TRBJ2-7, with D perhaps assigned TRBD1 or TRBD2 (5 bases each). Germline CDR1 is GTSNPN and CDR2 is SVGIG (reference sequence). The CDR3 spans 12 residues. V gave up 8 bases and J gave up 2 bases, with 13 bases separating them. Here the CDR3 DNA reads TGTGCCGCTAAGGGGAGTGCCTACGAGCAGTACTTC. Its translation is CAAKGSAYEQYF.

The rearrangement links TRBV7-2 to TRBJ2-6, with D unresolved. CDR1 SGHTA and CDR2 FQGNSA come from the germline V gene. The CDR3 is 13 residues long. Trimming cost V 2 bases and J 6 bases, with 5 bases left between them. The DNA of the CDR3 is TGTGCCAGCAGCTTATTCCCGGCCAACGTCCTGACTTTC. Amino acid sequence: CASSLFPANVLTF.

This clonotype was seen a few times. The chain combines TRBV7-2 with TRBJ2-3; 8 bases match TRBD2. V shed 4 bases, J shed 4 bases, and the junction held 13 bases outside the gene matches. Germline V CDR1 and CDR2: SGHTA, FQGNSA. CDR3 length equals 17 residues. CDR3 region: CASSSPLGGRRADTQYF. The CDR3 nucleotides are TGTGCCAGCAGCTCTCCTCTGGGCGGGAGGAGGGCAGATACGCAGTATTTT. Looking up the rest from reference TRBV7-2 and TRBJ2-3 gives the full variable domain: GAGVSQSPSNKVTEKGKDVELRCDPISGHTALYWYRQSLGQGLEFLIYFQGNSAPDKSGLPSDRFSAERTGGSVSTLTIQRTQQEDSAVYLCASSSPLGGRRADTQYFGPGTRLTVL.

The chain has TRBV5-1 and TRBJ2-3, with TRBD2 matching 12 bases. V was clipped by 4 bases and J by 2 bases; unmatched bases: 11. From germline, CDR1 is SGHRS and CDR2 YFSETQ. The CDR3 covers 18 residues. As DNA, the CDR3 is TGCGCCAGCAGCCAGTCCCCGGGACTAGCGGGTAACACAGATACGCAGTATTTT. Translating gives CASSQSPGLAGNTDTQYF.

The CDR3 coding sequence is TGTGCCAGCAGCTTAATCCGGAGGCCTGAGCAGTTCTTC. Amino acid sequence: CASSLIRRPEQFF. This chain uses TRBV7-8 with TRBJ2-1; a weak D match, TRBD2 (5 bases). V gave up 2 bases and J gave up 9 bases, with 11 bases separating them. The CDR3 is made up of 13 amino acids. Germline CDR1 SGHVS, CDR2 FQNEAQ.

The J gene is TRBJ2-6, the V gene TRBV4-2; 12 bases are a match to TRBD2. V gave up 4 bases and J gave up 0 bases; unmatched junction bases: 4. Germline lookup yields CDR1 LGHNA and CDR2 YNFKEQ. The CDR3 is 18 amino acids. The CDR3 here is CASSRPGLAGSGANVLTF. Written as DNA, the CDR3 is TGTGCCAGCAGCCGACCGGGACTAGCGGGCTCTGGGGCCAACGTCCTGACTTTC.

This clonotype was observed a single time. J is TRBJ2-1 and V is TRBV24-1; 9 bases are shared with TRBD2. The junction had 18 bases not matched to a gene; V was cut back by 4 bases and J by 0 bases. The CDR3 runs 21 residues. Germline V lookup: CDR1 KGHDR, CDR2 SFDVKD. CDR3 region: CATSDYTGASGDPSSYNEQFF. In DNA form, the CDR3 reads TGTGCCACCAGTGACTACACAGGGGCTAGCGGGGACCCTAGCTCCTACAATGAGCAGTTCTTC.

This clonotype has more than one count but fewer than ten. The chain employs TRBV6-1 and TRBJ2-1; 8 bases match TRBD1. V lost 6 bases to trimming and J lost 4 bases; unmatched junction nucleotides: 11. Per germline, CDR1 MNHNS and CDR2 SASEGT. The CDR3 contains 16 residues. The CDR3 DNA sequence: TGTGCCAGCAGCGATGGGGGGACAGGAGGGTACAATGAGCAGTTCTTC. It is translated as CASSDGGTGGYNEQFF.

V gene TRBV24-1 combines with J gene TRBJ2-1; tentatively, D is TRBD1 or TRBD2 (6 bases each). The CDR3 loop spans 15 amino acids. Germline V gene data show CDR1 as KGHDR and CDR2 as SFDVKD. V lost 3 bases and J lost 4, with 12 bases in between. CDR3 amino acids: CATSDITGTYNEQFF. DNA of the CDR3: TGTGCCACCAGTGATATCACAGGGACTTACAATGAGCAGTTCTTC.

This clonotype turned up a few times. The chain carries TRBV2 and TRBJ1-2, with 7 bases matching TRBD1. Germline V gene sequence: CDR1 SNHLY, CDR2 FYNNEI. V lost 10 bases to trimming and J lost 0 bases; unmatched junction nucleotides: 2. This CDR3 is built from 12 residues. For the CDR3, the DNA is TGTGCCAACGACAGGGCTAACTATGGCTACACCTTC. Protein: CANDRANYGYTF.

The chain links TRBV12-3 or TRBV12-4 to TRBJ1-5; unclear D gene. Trimming shortened V by 2 bases and J by 5 bases, and 10 bases separated the two germline ends. The CDR3 contains 14 residues. DNA for the CDR3: TGTGCCAGCAGTTTATTAGGAAGGGATCAGCCCCAGCATTTT. It yields the protein CASSLLGRDQPQHF.

The chain employs TRBV29-1 and TRBJ1-1; no clear D gene. Germline V gene data show CDR1 as SQVTM and CDR2 as ANQGSEA. V dropped 6 bases and J dropped 7 bases, with 18 bases sitting between them. The CDR3 loop spans 13 amino acids. CDR3 region: CSVRTRSSREAFF. The CDR3 DNA sequence: TGCAGCGTGCGGACGAGGTCTAGTCGTGAAGCTTTCTTT.

In nucleotides, the CDR3 is TGTGCCAGCATCTCAGGGCGTCCTGAAAAACTGTTTTTT. As protein: CASISGRPEKLFF. The chain recombines TRBV27 with TRBJ1-4, with D perhaps matching TRBD1 (5 bases). CDR1 is MNHEY, CDR2 SMNVEV, per germline (reference sequence). With 7 bases removed from V and 7 bases from J, the gap between germline ends came to 13 bases. This CDR3 has 13 residues.

This clonotype was counted a few times. V and J are TRBV20-1 and TRBJ2-1; TRBD2 matches at 10 bases. Germline assignment: CDR1 DFQATT and CDR2 SNEGSKA (reference sequence). The CDR3 extends over 13 amino acids. V shed 6 bases, J shed 5 bases, and the junction held 4 bases outside the gene matches. The CDR3 region is CSARLAGDNEQFF. CDR3 nucleotides: TGCAGTGCCCGACTAGCGGGCGACAATGAGCAGTTCTTC.

For this clonotype: The junction and the germline gene differ at one end; a read error may be behind it. The chain links TRBV10-3 to TRBJ2-7, with D uncertain. This CDR3 comprises 14 residues. Germline loops: CDR1 ENHRY, CDR2 SYGVKD. CDR3 nucleotides: TGTGCCTTCAGTGACCGCACCAACTCCTACGAGCAGTACTTC. This translates into CAFSDRTNSYEQYF.

The chain combines TRBV11-2 with TRBJ2-5; D is uncertain. Looked up from germline, CDR1 is SGHAT and CDR2 is FQNNGV. Trimming removed 3 bases from V and 0 bases from J, with 11 bases in between. This CDR3 has 15 residues. CDR3 loop: CASSFMGTYQETQYF. The CDR3 bases are TGTGCCAGCAGCTTTATGGGAACATACCAAGAGACCCAGTACTTC.

The rearrangement links TRBV9 to TRBJ2-7; TRBD1 matches 8 bases. This CDR3 has 14 residues. Germline V lookup: CDR1 SGDLS, CDR2 YYNGEE. The V and J ends lost 4 bases and 4 bases, in that order; junction bases with no gene match: 7. CDR3 region: CASSIGDRGYEQYF. For the CDR3, the DNA is TGTGCCAGCAGCATAGGCGACAGGGGTTACGAGCAGTACTTC. Filled out from reference TRBV9 and TRBJ2-7, the complete variable domain reads DSGVTQTPKHLITATGQRVTLRCSPRSGDLSVYWYQQSLDQGLQFLIQYYNGEERAKGNILERFSAQQFPDLHSELNLSSLELGDSALYFCASSIGDRGYEQYFGPGTRLTVT.

CDR3 residues: CASSRVAGGAMREQYF. For the CDR3, the DNA is TGTGCCAGCAGTAGGGTAGCGGGAGGGGCGATGCGCGAGCAGTACTTC. The genes are TRBV6-5 and TRBJ2-7, with 11 bases that match TRBD2. CDR1 and CDR2 from the germline V gene are MNHEY and SVGAGI. The CDR3 spans 16 residues. Trimming cost V 5 bases and J 6 bases; bases outside gene matches: 12.

V usage is TRBV10-3 and J usage is TRBJ1-2; 10 nucleotides agree with TRBD1. This CDR3 has 16 residues. Unmatched junction bases numbered 13, after V lost 7 bases and J lost 5 bases. CDR1 is ENHRY and CDR2 is SYGVKD in the germline V gene. This CDR3 is CAINPDGTGEAYGYTF. The CDR3 region has the DNA TGTGCCATCAACCCTGACGGGACAGGGGAAGCATATGGCTACACCTTC.

CDR3 DNA sequence: TGCGCCAGCAGCCAAGGGGCAGCTCCCTCTGGAAACACCATATATTTT. Translated, it gives CASSQGAAPSGNTIYF. V and J are TRBV4-1 and TRBJ1-3; D uncertain. The germline V and J ends were trimmed by 1 base and 0 bases, with 10 bases remaining between them. From germline, CDR1 is MGHRA and CDR2 YSYEKL. CDR3 length: 16 residues.

The table lists this clonotype with a few counts. CDR3 in amino acids: CASSYDTRRIEQYF. The DNA of the CDR3 is TGTGCCAGCAGTTACGATACTAGGCGGATCGAGCAGTACTTC. This chain uses TRBV6-5 with TRBJ2-7; weak D call: TRBD2 (5 bases). V was cut by 2 bases and J by 6 bases, with 14 bases left in between. Per germline, CDR1 MNHEY and CDR2 SVGAGI. CDR3 length: 14 amino acids.

V is TRBV10-3 and J is TRBJ1-6; tentative D call: TRBD1 (6 bases). Between the trimmed V and J ends, which lost 6 bases and 5 bases, there was a span of 17 bases. Germline assignment: CDR1 ENHRY and CDR2 SYGVKD. The CDR3 is 16 residues long. CDR3 in DNA: TGTGCCATCAGGCCAGGGGTGGGGCGAGATAATTCACCCCTCCACTTT. As protein: CAIRPGVGRDNSPLHF.

This clonotype was found a few times. The rearrangement joins TRBV5-1 to TRBJ1-1; 9 bases are shared with TRBD1. CDR1 is SGHRS, CDR2 YFSETQ, per germline. The V and J ends lost 3 bases and 5 bases, in that order; junction bases with no gene match: 2. CDR3 length: 13 amino acids. CDR3 region: CASSWDRETEAFF. In nucleotides, the CDR3 is TGCGCCAGCAGCTGGGACAGGGAAACTGAAGCTTTCTTT.

The chain joins TRBV15 to TRBJ2-1, with D possibly called TRBD1 or TRBD2 (5 bases each). V was cut by 1 base and J by 0 bases, with 13 bases left in between. Germline V gene sequence: CDR1 LNHNV, CDR2 YYDKDF (reference sequence). The CDR3 consists of 17 residues. The CDR3 nucleotides are TGTGCCACCAGCAGAGGGGAATGGGGGAGCTCCTACAATGAGCAGTTCTTC. This sequence encodes CATSRGEWGSSYNEQFF.

This clonotype showed up just a few times. CDR3 residues: CASSLYGGRETQYF. The CDR3 nucleotides read TGTGCCAGCAGTTTATATGGCGGGAGAGAGACCCAGTACTTC. The V and J genes are TRBV6-5 and TRBJ2-5, with 7 bases lining up with TRBD2. Trimming took 4 bases from V and 4 from J; bases not matched to a gene: 6. Germline V gene sequence: CDR1 MNHEY, CDR2 SVGAGI. The CDR3 contains 14 residues.

This clonotype was detected only once. This chain connects TRBV5-1 to TRBJ2-7; 8 bases are shared with TRBD1. Germline trimming cut 0 bases from V and 9 bases from J; bases unmatched to any gene: 5. Germline loops: CDR1 SGHRS, CDR2 YFSETQ. The CDR3 consists of 13 residues. The CDR3 coding sequence is TGCGCCAGCAGCTTGGTCAGGGGGCGAAGGCAGTACTTC. Its translation: CASSLVRGRRQYF.

This clonotype was detected only a few times. V is TRBV29-1 and J is TRBJ2-3; weak D call: TRBD2 (6 bases). The CDR3 is 14 amino acids. V was shortened by 7 bases and J by 1 base, with 15 bases between the two germline ends. Germline CDR1 is SQVTM and CDR2 is ANQGSEA. The CDR3 reads CSAPLREGTDTQYF. CDR3 DNA sequence: TGCAGCGCACCCCTGAGGGAGGGCACAGATACGCAGTATTTT.

This clonotype was observed a handful of times. CDR3 loop: CSVQQGGQPQHF. DNA of the CDR3: TGCAGCGTGCAACAGGGCGGACAGCCCCAGCATTTT. V gene TRBV29-1 combines with J gene TRBJ1-5; D possibly corresponds to TRBD1 (6 bases). V lost 6 bases and J lost 7, with 13 bases in between. Germline CDR1 reads SQVTM; CDR2 reads ANQGSEA. The CDR3 is 12 residues long.